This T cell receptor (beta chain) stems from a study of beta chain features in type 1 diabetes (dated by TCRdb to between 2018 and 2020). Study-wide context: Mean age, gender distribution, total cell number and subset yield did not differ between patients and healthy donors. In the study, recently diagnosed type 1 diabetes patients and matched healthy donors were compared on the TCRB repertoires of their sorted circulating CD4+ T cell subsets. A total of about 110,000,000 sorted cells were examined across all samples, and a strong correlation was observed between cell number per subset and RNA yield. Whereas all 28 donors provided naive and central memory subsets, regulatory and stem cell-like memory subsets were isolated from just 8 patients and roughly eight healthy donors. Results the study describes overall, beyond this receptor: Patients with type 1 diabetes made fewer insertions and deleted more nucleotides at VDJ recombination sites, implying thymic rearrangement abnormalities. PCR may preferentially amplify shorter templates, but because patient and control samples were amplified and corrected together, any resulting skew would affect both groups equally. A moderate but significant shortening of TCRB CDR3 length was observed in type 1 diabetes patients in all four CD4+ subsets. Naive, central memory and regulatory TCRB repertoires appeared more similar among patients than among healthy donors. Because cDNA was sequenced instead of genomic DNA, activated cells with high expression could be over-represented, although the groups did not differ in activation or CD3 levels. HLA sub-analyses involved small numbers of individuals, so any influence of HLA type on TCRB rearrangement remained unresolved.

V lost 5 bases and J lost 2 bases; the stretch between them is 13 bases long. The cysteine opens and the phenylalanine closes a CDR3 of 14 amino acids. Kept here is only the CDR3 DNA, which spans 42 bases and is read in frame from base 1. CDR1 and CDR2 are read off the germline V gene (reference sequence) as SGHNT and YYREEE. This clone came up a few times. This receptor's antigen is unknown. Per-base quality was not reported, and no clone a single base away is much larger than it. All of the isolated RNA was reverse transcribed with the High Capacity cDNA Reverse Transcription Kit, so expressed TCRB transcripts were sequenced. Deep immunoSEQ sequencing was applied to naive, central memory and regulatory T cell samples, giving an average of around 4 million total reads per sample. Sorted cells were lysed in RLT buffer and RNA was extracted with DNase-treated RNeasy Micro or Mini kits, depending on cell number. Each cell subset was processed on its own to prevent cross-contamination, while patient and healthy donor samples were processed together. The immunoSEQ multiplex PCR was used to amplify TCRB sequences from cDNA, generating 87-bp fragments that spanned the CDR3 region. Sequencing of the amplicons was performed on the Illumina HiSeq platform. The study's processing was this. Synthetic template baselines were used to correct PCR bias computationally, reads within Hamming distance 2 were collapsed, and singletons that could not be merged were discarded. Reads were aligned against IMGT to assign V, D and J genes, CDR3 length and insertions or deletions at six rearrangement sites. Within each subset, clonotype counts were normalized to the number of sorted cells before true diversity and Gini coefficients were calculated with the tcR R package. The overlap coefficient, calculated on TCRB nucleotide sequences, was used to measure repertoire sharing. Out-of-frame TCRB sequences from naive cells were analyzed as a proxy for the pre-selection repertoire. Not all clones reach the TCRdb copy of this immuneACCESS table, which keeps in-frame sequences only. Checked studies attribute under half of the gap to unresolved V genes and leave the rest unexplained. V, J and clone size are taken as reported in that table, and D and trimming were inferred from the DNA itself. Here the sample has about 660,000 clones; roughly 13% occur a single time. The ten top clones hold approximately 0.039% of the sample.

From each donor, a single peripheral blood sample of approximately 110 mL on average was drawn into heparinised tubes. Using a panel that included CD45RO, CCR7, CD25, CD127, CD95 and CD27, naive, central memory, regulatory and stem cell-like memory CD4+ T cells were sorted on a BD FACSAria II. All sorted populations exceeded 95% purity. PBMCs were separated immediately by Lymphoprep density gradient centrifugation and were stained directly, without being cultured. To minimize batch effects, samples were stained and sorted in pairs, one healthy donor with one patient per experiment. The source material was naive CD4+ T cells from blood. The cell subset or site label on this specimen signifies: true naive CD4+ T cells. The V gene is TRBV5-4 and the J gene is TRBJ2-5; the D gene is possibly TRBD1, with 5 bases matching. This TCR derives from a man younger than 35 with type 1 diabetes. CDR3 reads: CASRMDTKQETQYF. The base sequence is TGTGCCAGCAGGATGGACACGAAGCAAGAGACCCAGTACTTC.